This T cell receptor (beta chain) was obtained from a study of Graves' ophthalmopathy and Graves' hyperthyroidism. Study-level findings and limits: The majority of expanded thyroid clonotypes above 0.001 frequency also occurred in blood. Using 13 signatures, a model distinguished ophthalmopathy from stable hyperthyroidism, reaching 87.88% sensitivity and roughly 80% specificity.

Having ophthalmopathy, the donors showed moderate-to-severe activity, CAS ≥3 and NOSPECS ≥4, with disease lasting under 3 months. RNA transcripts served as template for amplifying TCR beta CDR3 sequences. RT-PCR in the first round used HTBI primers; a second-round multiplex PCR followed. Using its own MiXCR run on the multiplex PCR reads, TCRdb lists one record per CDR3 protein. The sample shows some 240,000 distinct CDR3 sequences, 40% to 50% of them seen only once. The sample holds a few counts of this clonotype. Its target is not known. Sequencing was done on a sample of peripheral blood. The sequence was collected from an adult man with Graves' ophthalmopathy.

This CDR3 is CASSGLGAEAFF. CDR3 nucleotides: TGTGCCAGCAGCGGCTTGGGGGCTGAAGCTTTCTTT. V and J are TRBV5-6 and TRBJ1-1, with a weak D call TRBD1 (5 bases). There are 12 residues in the CDR3. V was cut by 4 bases and J by 6 bases, with 10 bases left in between. Germline V CDR1 and CDR2: SGHDT, YYEEEE.